The 11 T cell receptor beta chains below come from one sample, sequenced in a study of T cell repertoires in cytomegalovirus infection. Using its own MiXCR run on the reads, TCRdb lists one record per CDR3 protein. The table shows hundreds of thousands of distinct CDR3 sequences, with 25% to 40% occurring only once. These receptors' targets are unknown. The sequencing used cultured CD8+ T cells from PBMCs, collected from culture after CMV antigen stimulation. These receptors all come from a human donor in good health (CMV status not recorded). Some clones in this sample may be carry-over from other donors' samples.

This clonotype was counted only a few times. The gene calls are TRBV12-3 or TRBV12-4 and TRBJ2-1, with no clear D. The CDR3 is 12 residues long. Trimming shortened V by 2 bases and J by 9 bases, and 8 bases separated the two germline ends. The CDR3 DNA reads as TGTGCCAGCAGTTTACGGCAGTTTGAGCAGTTCTTC. Translation: CASSLRQFEQFF.

The table lists this clonotype with a few counts. The genes are TRBV7-8 and TRBJ2-2, with 8 positions matching TRBD1. Per germline, CDR1 SGHVS and CDR2 FQNEAQ. With V trimmed by 5 bases and J by 4 bases, 9 bases remained unmatched. The CDR3 length is 16 residues. The CDR3 bases are TGTGCCAGCAGCCAGCCGCAGGGGGCAGGCACCGGGGAGCTGTTTTTT. It is translated as CASSQPQGAGTGELFF.

This clonotype was seen more than once but under ten times. The gene calls are TRBV19 and TRBJ2-7; D not certain. Trimming removed 2 bases from V and 2 bases from J, with 7 bases in between. CDR1 and CDR2 (germline): LNHDA, SQIVND (reference sequence). The CDR3 has 13 amino acids. CDR3 nucleotides: TGTGCCAGTAGTATAACGGTTACCTACGAGCAGTACTTC. Translating gives CASSITVTYEQYF.

There are a few counts of this clonotype. The gene calls are TRBV20-1 and TRBJ2-2; 8 bases align to TRBD2. Germline V gene data show CDR1 as DFQATT and CDR2 as SNEGSKA (reference sequence). V trimming: 5 bases; J trimming: 6 bases; junction bases outside the gene matches: 2. The CDR3 extends over 12 amino acids. CDR3 protein: CSAGLAAGELFF. The CDR3 coding sequence is TGCAGTGCTGGACTAGCTGCCGGGGAGCTGTTTTTT.

The gene calls are TRBV6-2 or TRBV6-3 and TRBJ1-2; D call uncertain. Germline assignment: CDR1 MNHEY and CDR2 SVGEGT. The V end lost 6 bases, the J end lost 1 base, and 15 bases lay between the germline ends. This CDR3 spans 15 amino acids. This chain's CDR3 is CASSLLQAGNYGYTF. The CDR3 nucleotides are TGTGCCAGCAGCCTACTTCAGGCGGGTAACTATGGCTACACCTTC.

The chain combines TRBV20-1 with TRBJ2-7; TRBD2 aligns across 13 bases. The J segment lost 0 bases and the V segment lost 3 bases, leaving 5 bases of the junction unmatched. Germline-derived CDR1 and CDR2 are DFQATT and SNEGSKA (reference sequence). CDR3 length equals 16 residues. In DNA form, the CDR3 reads TGCAGTGCTAGGGGACTAGCGGGGAATATCTCCTACGAGCAGTACGTC. It translates to CSARGLAGNISYEQYV.

This chain uses TRBV6-1 with TRBJ2-1; D perhaps matches TRBD2 (6 bases). The V and J ends lost 5 bases and 4 bases respectively, with 18 bases between them. Germline V gene data show CDR1 as MNHNS and CDR2 as SASEGT. The CDR3 is 16 residues long. The CDR3 region is CASSWGETRRYNEQFF. In DNA, the CDR3 is TGTGCCAGCAGTTGGGGGGAGACCAGACGATACAATGAGCAGTTCTTC.

This clonotype was recorded once. V and J are TRBV29-1 and TRBJ2-7, with 8 positions matching TRBD1. V was clipped by 0 bases and J by 4 bases; unmatched bases: 5. The length of the CDR3 is 14 residues. Germline values: CDR1 SQVTM, CDR2 ANQGSEA. CDR3 sequence (DNA): TGCAGCGTTGAAGATCGGACAGGGACTTACGAGCAGTACTTC. The encoded protein is CSVEDRTGTYEQYF.

V and J are TRBV4-2 and TRBJ1-1; no clear D. V lost 2 bases, J lost 11 bases, and 9 bases lay in between. CDR3 length: 11 amino acids. Per the germline V gene, CDR1 is LGHNA and CDR2 is YNFKEQ. The CDR3 protein is CASSQRNLAFF. The DNA for the CDR3 is TGTGCCAGCAGCCAAAGAAATCTCGCTTTCTTT.

The chain couples TRBV20-1 to TRBJ2-7; maybe TRBD2 (6 bases). CDR1 is DFQATT and CDR2 is SNEGSKA in the germline V gene (reference sequence). Trimming removed 2 bases from V and 0 bases from J, with 8 bases in between. The CDR3 loop spans 13 amino acids. The DNA for the CDR3 is TGCAGTGCTAGATACGGGAGCTCCTACGAGCAGTACTTC. Protein product: CSARYGSSYEQYF.

This clonotype was found a few times. V usage is TRBV12-5 and J usage is TRBJ1-1, with D maybe TRBD1 (5 bases). With 6 bases removed from V and 1 base from J, the gap between germline ends came to 12 bases. The CDR3 is made up of 14 amino acids. Germline V CDR1 and CDR2: LGHNT, FRNRAP. The CDR3 reads CASGTARANTEAFF. The DNA for the CDR3 is TGTGCTAGTGGCACCGCCAGGGCGAACACTGAAGCTTTCTTT.